Shown below are 11 T cell receptor beta chains from a single sample sequenced in a study of CD8+CD57+ T cells in acquired aplastic anemia. Individuals selected for sequencing had exhibited CD8+CD57+ cell expansion on flow cytometry. Genomic DNA acted as the template from which TCR beta VDJ combination and CDR3 sequence profiling were carried out. TCRdb processed the reads anew with MiXCR; each CDR3 protein has one entry. The table shows about 180,000 distinct CDR3 sequences, with 45% to 55% occurring only once. Sample: sorted CD4+, CD8+, or CD8+CD57+ T cells (not recorded which) from PBMCs. These receptors were obtained from a human donor with aplastic anemia.

About this clonotype itself: A read error may explain this, as a much larger clone is one base away. The chain combines TRBV9 with TRBJ1-1, with D possibly being TRBD1 (5 bases). There are 16 residues in the CDR3. Trimming cost V 4 bases and J 4 bases, with 20 bases left between them. Germline CDR1 and CDR2: SGDLS and YYNGEE. The CDR3 bases are TGTGCCAGCAGCATAGATCCCGGGGACCTCGCCACTGAAGCTTTCTTT. Its translation: CASSIDPGDLATEAFF.

This chain uses TRBV24-1 with TRBJ1-2, with 7 bases aligning to TRBD1. This CDR3 is built from 15 residues. The junction had 6 bases not matched to a gene; V was cut back by 2 bases and J by 4 bases. Germline V gene sequence: CDR1 KGHDR, CDR2 SFDVKD. This CDR3 is CATSDSGTDPYGYTF. CDR3 nucleotide sequence: TGTGCCACCAGTGATTCCGGGACAGACCCCTATGGCTACACCTTC.

A few counts support this clonotype. The gene calls are TRBV4-1 and TRBJ1-2, with TRBD1 matching over 8 bases. Germline-derived CDR1 and CDR2 are MGHRA and YSYEKL. CDR3 length equals 17 residues. Losses at the gene ends were 3 bases for V and 7 bases for J; bases not matched to a gene: 16. The CDR3, as DNA: TGCGCCAGCAGCCAGGAAAACTATTACAGGGGGATAGGTGGCTACACCTTC. It is translated as CASSQENYYRGIGGYTF.

This clonotype was observed a handful of times. This chain joins TRBV29-1 and TRBJ2-7, with D hard to call. V was cut by 6 bases and J by 5 bases, with 11 bases left in between. The CDR3 is 11 amino acids. Per germline, CDR1 SQVTM and CDR2 ANQGSEA. The CDR3 nucleotides are TGCAGCGTCCGATTTGGCCACGAGCAGTACTTC. Its translation is CSVRFGHEQYF.

This clonotype was seen ten or more times. The chain combines TRBV10-3 with TRBJ2-7, with D maybe TRBD2 (6 bases). Germline CDR1 ENHRY, CDR2 SYGVKD. V gave up 6 bases and J gave up 2 bases, with 17 bases separating them. CDR3 length: 15 residues. CDR3 protein: CAISLTGSQTYEQYF. CDR3 sequence (DNA): TGTGCCATCAGCCTTACCGGGAGCCAAACCTACGAGCAGTACTTC.

At least ten counts were recorded for this clonotype. V and J are TRBV6-1 and TRBJ2-1, with 9 nucleotides matching TRBD1. The CDR3 extends over 13 amino acids. Germline CDR1 and CDR2: MNHNS and SASEGT. V lost 6 bases to trimming and J lost 7 bases; unmatched junction nucleotides: 4. In DNA form, the CDR3 reads TGTGCCAGCAGACAGGGGGCTAGGAATGAGCAGTTCTTC. Its translation: CASRQGARNEQFF.

The CDR3 sequence is CATSASGRAQEEQYF. The CDR3 nucleotides are TGTGCCACCAGCGCTAGCGGGAGGGCCCAAGAGGAGCAGTACTTC. The chain links TRBV24-1 to TRBJ2-7; 12 positions agree with TRBD2. CDR1 and CDR2 from the germline V gene are KGHDR and SFDVKD. This CDR3 has 15 residues. V shed 7 bases, J shed 7 bases, and the junction held 10 bases outside the gene matches.

There are many counts of this clonotype. This chain connects TRBV15 to TRBJ1-6; D might be TRBD1 (5 bases). Per germline, CDR1 LNHNV and CDR2 YYDKDF (reference sequence). The CDR3 is 16 amino acids. Trimming left V 0 bases short and J 5 bases short, with 11 bases between. The CDR3 loop is CATSRDLRVDNSPLHF. In DNA, the CDR3 is TGTGCCACCAGCAGAGATCTCAGGGTCGATAATTCACCCCTCCACTTT.

The gene calls are TRBV2 and TRBJ1-3, with D tentatively TRBD1 (6 bases). The V end was cut by 5 bases, the J end by 4 bases, with 12 bases between. Per germline, CDR1 SNHLY and CDR2 FYNNEI. The CDR3 runs 14 residues. The chain's CDR3 is CASSPQGMGNTIYF. For the CDR3, the DNA is TGTGCCAGCAGTCCTCAGGGGATGGGAAACACCATATATTTT. Looking up the rest from reference TRBV2 and TRBJ1-3 gives the full variable domain: EPEVTQTPSHQVTQMGQEVILRCVPISNHLYFYWYRQILGQKVEFLVSFYNNEISEKSEIFDDQFSVERPDGSNFTLKIRSTKLEDSAMYFCASSPQGMGNTIYFGEGSWLTVV.

The chain couples TRBV7-8 to TRBJ2-3, with D uncertain. Germline assignment: CDR1 SGHVS and CDR2 FQNEAQ. Trimming took off 2 bases at V and 6 bases at J, with 6 bases between the two ends. The CDR3 contains 12 residues. This CDR3 is CASSLSVDTQYF. The DNA of the CDR3 is TGTGCCAGCAGCTTATCAGTGGATACGCAGTATTTT.

The chain recombines TRBV27 with TRBJ2-7; 9 bases line up with TRBD1. Germline CDR1 and CDR2: MNHEY and SMNVEV (reference sequence). The V segment lost 6 bases and the J segment 3 bases; nucleotides outside the gene matches: 12. CDR3 size: 16 residues. The CDR3 nucleotides read TGTGCCAGCAGCAGTTCACAGGGGGCGGCAGTCTACGAGCAGTACTTC. Translating it yields CASSSSQGAAVYEQYF.